Below are 25 T cell receptor beta chains sequenced from a single sample in a study of metastatic and nonmetastatic thyroid tumors (dated by TCRdb to 2018 to 2020). Before undergoing thyroid surgery, none of the patients had been given any kind of treatment. Library generation was performed with PCR. Sequencing relied on an Illumina HiSeq 4000. Starting from the raw public reads, TCRdb applied fastp trimming at Q25, assembled clones with MiXCR and retained in-frame beta chains. This sample lists more than 65,000 clones; 13% to 15% were detected once. The ten largest clonotypes hold 6.5% of the sample. The sequencing sample was made of blood. Source of these receptors: a male donor with papillary thyroid cancer or a benign thyroid nodule (not recorded which). Some clones in this sample may be carry-over from other donors' samples.

The chain recombines TRBV2 with TRBJ1-6; D might be TRBD1 (5 bases). Trimming pared 5 bases from V and 4 bases from J, leaving 9 bases between. Germline assignment: CDR1 SNHLY and CDR2 FYNNEI. The CDR3 has 14 amino acids. The CDR3 DNA sequence: TGTGCCAGCAGTCGGGACCGATATAATTCACCCCTCCACTTT. Protein product: CASSRDRYNSPLHF.

This clone has a count of ten or more. The chain has TRBV10-3 and TRBJ1-1; maybe TRBD1 (6 bases). Trimming stripped 2 bases from V and 7 bases from J, with 20 bases between. CDR1 is ENHRY, CDR2 SYGVKD, per germline. The CDR3 is 16 residues long. The CDR3 loop is CAISEKRHRGANEAFF. The CDR3 nucleotides read TGTGCCATCAGTGAGAAGCGACATCGGGGGGCTAATGAAGCTTTCTTT.

This clone was detected ten times or more. The rearrangement joins TRBV5-6 to TRBJ2-7, with TRBD2 identical over 10 bases. CDR1 and CDR2 (germline): SGHDT, YYEEEE. J lost 4 bases, V lost 5 bases, and 3 bases had no gene match. This CDR3 contains 13 residues. Here the CDR3 reads CASRASGRYEQYF. Here the CDR3 DNA reads TGTGCCAGCAGGGCTAGCGGGAGATACGAGCAGTACTTC.

This clone was detected ten times or more. This chain connects TRBV4-1 to TRBJ2-4, with TRBD1 matching over 7 bases. V lost 0 bases, J lost 2 bases, and 7 bases stayed unmatched. Germline V CDR1 and CDR2: MGHRA, YSYEKL. The CDR3 extends over 17 amino acids. CDR3 nucleotide sequence: TGCGCCAGCAGCCAAGATCTCGGCAGGGGGACCAAAAACATTCAGTACTTC. This codes for CASSQDLGRGTKNIQYF.

The rearrangement links TRBV9 to TRBJ1-4, with 7 bases that match TRBD1. The germline CDR1 and CDR2 sequences are SGDLS and YYNGEE. J lost 4 bases, V lost 4 bases, and 7 bases had no gene match. CDR3 size: 15 residues. The CDR3 sequence is CASSPRGQNNEKLFF. The CDR3 DNA is TGTGCCAGCAGCCCAAGGGGGCAGAATAATGAAAAACTGTTTTTT.

This clone came up many times. Other nucleotide sequences from this sample produce the same CDR3. The V gene is TRBV5-1, the J gene TRBJ1-2; perhaps TRBD1 as D (6 bases). The V gene's germline CDR1 is SGHRS and CDR2 YFSETQ. The CDR3 is made up of 14 amino acids. Trimming took off 3 bases at V and 4 bases at J, with 13 bases between the two ends. In nucleotides, the CDR3 is TGCGCCAGCAGCTCCGGTGGGGGCGGCTATGGCTACACCTTC. Amino acid sequence: CASSSGGGGYGYTF. Using reference TRBV5-1 and TRBJ1-2 for the parts outside the CDR3, the full variable domain is KAGVTQTPRYLIKTRGQQVTLSCSPISGHRSVSWYQQTPGQGLQFLFEYFSETQRNKGNFPGRFSGRQFSNSRSEMNVSTLELGDSALYLCASSSGGGGYGYTFGSGTRLTVV.

This clone was picked up many times. The chain employs TRBV6-1 and TRBJ1-5; 8 bases are shared with TRBD1. With V trimmed by 5 bases and J by 5 bases, 5 bases remained unmatched. The V gene's germline CDR1 is MNHNS and CDR2 SASEGT. The CDR3 covers 14 residues. The CDR3 DNA sequence: TGTGCCAGCAGTAGATCGACAGGGGATCAGCCCCAGCATTTT. Translation: CASSRSTGDQPQHF.

V usage is TRBV20-1 and J usage is TRBJ2-6, with 8 bases matching TRBD1. With 0 bases clipped from V and 0 bases from J, the junction kept 7 bases outside the gene matches. This CDR3 region has 18 residues. In germline, CDR1 is DFQATT, CDR2 SNEGSKA (reference sequence). The DNA of the CDR3 is TGCAGTGCTAGAGATGCGGACAGGGCGCACTCTGGGGCCAACGTCCTGACTTTC. This translates into CSARDADRAHSGANVLTF.

This clone showed up many times. This sequence joins TRBV30 and TRBJ2-2; 8 nucleotides agree with TRBD1. Germline CDR1 GTSNPN, CDR2 SVGIG (reference sequence). CDR3 size: 14 residues. J gave up 0 bases and V 8 bases, and 5 bases lay outside the gene matches. CDR3 sequence: CAGNRGTNTGELFF. DNA of the CDR3: TGTGCCGGAAACAGGGGGACGAACACCGGGGAGCTGTTTTTT.

The J gene is TRBJ2-3, the V gene TRBV7-6, with 10 positions matching TRBD1. There are 15 residues in the CDR3. V was pared by 5 bases and J by 2 bases, with 4 bases of the junction left unmatched. Germline lookup yields CDR1 SGHVS and CDR2 FNYEAQ. The CDR3 sequence is CASSRGTGATDTQYF. The CDR3 DNA follows: TGTGCCAGCAGCCGGGGGACAGGGGCCACAGATACGCAGTATTTT.

CDR3 coding DNA: TGTGCCACCCGCCCAGGGTCTAGCGGGTCACACGAGCAGTACTTC. Translation: CATRPGSSGSHEQYF. The chain recombines TRBV27 with TRBJ2-7; 8 bases match TRBD2. This CDR3 comprises 15 residues. Germline loops: CDR1 MNHEY, CDR2 SMNVEV (reference sequence). V was clipped by 10 bases and J by 5 bases; unmatched bases: 16.

At least ten counts were recorded for this clone. This CDR3 is missing its conserved last phenylalanine or tryptophan, likely due to a read error. The limits of the CDR3 on the DNA are not certain, so only TCRdb's listed CDR3 is given. V is TRBV7-9 and J is TRBJ2-7; the D call of TRBD1 is as the table states it, not checked on the DNA. Germline-derived CDR1 and CDR2 are SEHNR and FQNEAQ (reference sequence). The CDR3 has 13 amino acids, counting both end residues. CDR3 loop: CASSLEGTGSMII.

This clone was detected ten times or more. Other DNA variants within this sample encode the same CDR3. The V and J genes are TRBV18 and TRBJ1-1, with D unresolved. This CDR3 region has 15 residues. Trimming removed 4 bases from V and 1 base from J, with 13 bases in between. CDR1 is KGHSH, CDR2 LQKENI, per germline. The DNA for the CDR3 is TGTGCCAGCTCACAAAAGGCCGGGGAGAACACTGAAGCTTTCTTT. This encodes CASSQKAGENTEAFF.

This clone was seen a handful of times. V gene TRBV6-1 combines with J gene TRBJ2-1; D possibly uses TRBD1 or TRBD2 (5 bases each). The CDR3 covers 12 residues. Trimming cost V 7 bases and J 7 bases, with 11 bases left between them. Germline CDR1 MNHNS, CDR2 SASEGT. CDR3 loop: CASNDGANEQFF. Written as DNA, the CDR3 is TGTGCCAGCAACGACGGGGCGAATGAGCAGTTCTTC.

This clone was observed many times. A read error may account for a junction end that differs from germline. Other DNA sequences in the same sample also yield this CDR3. CDR3 in DNA: TGTGCCAGCACCCCTAGCGAGGACATCCAGTACTTC. Its protein product is CASTPSEDIQYF. The rearrangement joins TRBV6-1 to TRBJ2-4; possible D gene TRBD2, 6 bases. Germline V gene data show CDR1 as MNHNS and CDR2 as SASEGT. CDR3 size: 12 residues.

In this sample, this clone turned up many times. The chain uses TRBV2 and TRBJ2-1; TRBD2 matches 11 bases. This CDR3 has 15 residues. Looked up from germline, CDR1 is SNHLY and CDR2 is FYNNEI. V lost 6 bases to trimming and J lost 7 bases; unmatched junction nucleotides: 8. The DNA for the CDR3 is TGTGCCAGCAGCGACCGACTAGCGGGAAAAAATGAGCAGTTCTTC. Encoded protein: CASSDRLAGKNEQFF.

This clone was seen only a few times. The chain uses TRBV19 and TRBJ1-5; weak D call: TRBD1 (5 bases). Germline values: CDR1 LNHDA, CDR2 SQIVND (reference sequence). The ends were cut back, 2 bases at V and 7 bases at J, with 15 bases in the middle. The CDR3 covers 15 residues. This CDR3 reads CASSIKGMRDQPQHF. The CDR3 DNA sequence: TGTGCCAGTAGTATAAAAGGCATGAGGGACCAGCCCCAGCATTTT.

This clone was counted many times. The chain links TRBV6-4 to TRBJ2-2, with TRBD2 identical over 12 bases. The germline CDR1 and CDR2 sequences are MRHNA and SNTAGT. Losses at the gene ends were 0 bases for V and 3 bases for J; bases not matched to a gene: 5. The CDR3 is 18 amino acids. The CDR3 loop reads CASSDSSSGRADTGELFF. Here the CDR3 DNA reads TGTGCCAGCAGTGACTCTTCTAGCGGGAGGGCGGACACCGGGGAGCTGTTTTTT.

In this sample, this clone turned up many times. The rearrangement joins TRBV5-6 to TRBJ2-2, with D unclear. CDR1 is SGHDT, CDR2 YYEEEE, per germline. The CDR3 totals 15 residues. Trimming removed 6 bases at V and 2 bases at J, with 14 bases between. The DNA for the CDR3 is TGTGCCAGCACCCCGTGGAAGATTAACACCGGGGAGCTGTTTTTT. It yields the protein CASTPWKINTGELFF.

This clone was observed a few times. A read error may produce the germline difference seen at one junction end. The J gene is TRBJ2-2, the V gene TRBV6-5; TRBD1 or TRBD2 may be the D gene (5 bases each). This CDR3 is built from 15 residues. Germline V gene lookup returns CDR1 MNHEY and CDR2 SVGAGI. CDR3 loop: CASSYDGGFTGELFF. CDR3 sequence (DNA): TGCGCCAGCAGTTACGATGGGGGTTTCACCGGTGAGCTGTTTTTT.

The table lists this clone with many counts. The gene calls are TRBV29-1 and TRBJ2-5; a possible D gene is TRBD2 (5 bases). V lost 3 bases and J lost 4, with 15 bases in between. CDR1 is SQVTM, CDR2 ANQGSEA, per germline. The CDR3 spans 14 residues. CDR3 coding DNA: TGCAGCGTTGAGACCCAGGAGGAAGGAGAGACCCAGTACTTC. The encoded protein is CSVETQEEGETQYF.

This chain links TRBV20-1 with TRBJ1-1; D perhaps matches TRBD1 (5 bases). This CDR3 is built from 13 residues. In germline, CDR1 is DFQATT, CDR2 SNEGSKA (reference sequence). V shed 5 bases and J shed 5 bases, with 15 bases lying between them. In nucleotides, the CDR3 is TGCAGTGCTCCAGCGGAGGGGCGAACTGAAGCTTTCTTT. Amino acid sequence: CSAPAEGRTEAFF.

This clone was detected a few times. The chain combines TRBV6-1 with TRBJ2-7; tentatively, D is TRBD1 (6 bases). The germline gives CDR1 MNHNS, CDR2 SASEGT. The CDR3 has 15 amino acids. The V end was cut by 6 bases, the J end by 2 bases, with 17 bases between. The CDR3 bases are TGTGCCAGCAGACCACCCGACAGGTCTGCCTACGAGCAGTACTTC. Its translation: CASRPPDRSAYEQYF.

The V gene is TRBV10-1, the J gene TRBJ2-7; 10 bases match TRBD1. The ends lost 5 bases at V and 12 bases at J; junction bases unmatched: 7. Germline CDR1 reads WNHNN; CDR2 reads SYGVQD (reference sequence). The CDR3 consists of 12 residues. The CDR3 protein is CASSSGTGATYV. The CDR3 DNA follows: TGCGCCAGCAGTTCCGGGACAGGGGCCACGTACGTC.

This clone came up many times. The chain has TRBV27 and TRBJ1-1, with 8 bases matching TRBD1. The length of the CDR3 is 13 residues. V dropped 6 bases and J dropped 5; count of bases not matched to a gene: 5. Germline CDR1 and CDR2: MNHEY and SMNVEV (reference sequence). CDR3 sequence reads: CASRTGVSTEAFF. Written as DNA, the CDR3 is TGTGCCAGCAGGACAGGGGTTAGTACTGAAGCTTTCTTT.